This T cell receptor (beta chain) was sequenced in a study of vaccination effects on CD4 cells after COVID-19. A note on this clone: What it recognizes is unknown.

Before sequencing, viral peptide pools were used by the ViraFEST assay to expand antigen-specific CD4+ T cells. An approximately nine-day culture period preceded the isolation of CD4+ T cells. According to PCR results, the person was infected with SARS-CoV-2 between March and December 2020. Culturing of a few million PBMC per well took place with around 9 IU/ml IL-2 and approximately 9.9 ug/ml peptides. Half of the medium was exchanged for IL-2 medium on both days 3 and 7. CDR1 is GTSNPN, CDR2 SVGIG, per germline (reference sequence). The CDR3 length is 16 residues. V was trimmed by 4 bases and J by 0 bases, leaving 19 bases between them. Study-wide points: Infection-derived and vaccine-derived clones contracted markedly late after vaccination. Convalescent patients in the study were few, and early post-infection timepoints were absent.

Using immunoSEQ multiplex PCR, the repertoire was profiled, and TCRdb retains in-frame clones only, with some absent. This table holds 30,000 to 35,000 clones, more than 60% found once. The chain recombines TRBV30 with TRBJ2-7, with D possibly called TRBD1 or TRBD2 (5 bases each). This TCR was recovered from a human donor who had a prior SARS-CoV-2 infection. The input for sequencing was CD4+ T cells from PBMCs cultured with a peptide pool, taken before COVID-19 vaccination. CDR3 sequence (DNA): TGTGCCTGGACCGGGCCCGGGGAAAGGGGCTCCTACGAGCAGTACTTC. Translation gives CAWTGPGERGSYEQYF.